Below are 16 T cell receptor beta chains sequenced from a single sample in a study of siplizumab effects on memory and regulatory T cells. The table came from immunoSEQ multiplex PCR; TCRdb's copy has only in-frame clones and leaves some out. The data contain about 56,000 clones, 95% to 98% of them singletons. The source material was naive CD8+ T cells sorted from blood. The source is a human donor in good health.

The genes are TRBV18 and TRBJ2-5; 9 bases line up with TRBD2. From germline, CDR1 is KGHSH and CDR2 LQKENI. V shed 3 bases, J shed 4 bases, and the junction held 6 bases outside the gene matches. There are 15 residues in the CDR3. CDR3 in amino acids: CASSPELTSGETQYF. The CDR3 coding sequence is TGTGCCAGCTCACCGGAATTGACTAGCGGAGAGACCCAGTACTTC. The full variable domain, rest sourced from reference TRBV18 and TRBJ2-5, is NAGVMQNPRHLVRRRGQEARLRCSPMKGHSHVYWYRQLPEEGLKFMVYLQKENIIDESGMPKERFSAEFPKEGPSILRIQQVVRGDSAAYFCASSPELTSGETQYFGPGTRLLVL.

This chain's CDR3 is CASSEGPATDTQYF. The CDR3 DNA sequence: TGTGCCAGCAGTGAGGGTCCCGCAACAGATACGCAGTATTTT. This chain connects TRBV9 to TRBJ2-3, with a tentative D call TRBD2 (5 bases). Trimming removed 5 bases at V and 3 bases at J, with 13 bases between. From germline, CDR1 is SGDLS and CDR2 YYNGEE. The CDR3 consists of 14 residues.

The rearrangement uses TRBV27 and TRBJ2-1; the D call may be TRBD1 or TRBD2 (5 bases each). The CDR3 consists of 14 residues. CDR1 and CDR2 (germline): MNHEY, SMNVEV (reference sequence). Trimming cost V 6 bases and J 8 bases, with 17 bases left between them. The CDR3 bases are TGTGCCAGCAGATTGACCTTGAGGGACGATGAGCAGTTCTTC. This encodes CASRLTLRDDEQFF.

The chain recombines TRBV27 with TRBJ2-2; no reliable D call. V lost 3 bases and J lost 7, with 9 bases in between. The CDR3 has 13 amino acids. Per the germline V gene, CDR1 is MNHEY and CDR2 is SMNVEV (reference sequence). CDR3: CASSFQLGGELFF. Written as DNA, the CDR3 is TGTGCCAGCAGTTTCCAGCTAGGCGGGGAGCTGTTTTTT.

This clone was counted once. The CDR3 reads CASSNFGYQETQYF. In DNA, the CDR3 is TGTGCCAGCAGTAACTTTGGGTACCAAGAGACCCAGTACTTC. This rearrangement joins TRBV27 to TRBJ2-5; no reliable D call. This CDR3 has 14 residues. The germline gives CDR1 MNHEY, CDR2 SMNVEV (reference sequence). V lost 5 bases and J 0 bases, leaving 10 bases between the germline ends.

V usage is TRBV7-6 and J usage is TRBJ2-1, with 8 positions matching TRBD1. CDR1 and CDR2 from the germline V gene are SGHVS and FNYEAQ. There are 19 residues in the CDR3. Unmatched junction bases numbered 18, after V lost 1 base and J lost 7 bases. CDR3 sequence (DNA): TGTGCCAGCAGCTTAGTGTATCGCGGTGTGCAGGGGGCGCCTAATGAGCAGTTCTTC. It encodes CASSLVYRGVQGAPNEQFF.

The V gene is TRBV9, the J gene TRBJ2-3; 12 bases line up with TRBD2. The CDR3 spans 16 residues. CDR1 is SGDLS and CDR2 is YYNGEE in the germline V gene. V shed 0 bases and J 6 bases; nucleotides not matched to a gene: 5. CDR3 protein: CASSVGLAGGKDTQYF. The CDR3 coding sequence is TGTGCCAGCAGCGTAGGGCTAGCGGGGGGGAAGGATACGCAGTATTTT.

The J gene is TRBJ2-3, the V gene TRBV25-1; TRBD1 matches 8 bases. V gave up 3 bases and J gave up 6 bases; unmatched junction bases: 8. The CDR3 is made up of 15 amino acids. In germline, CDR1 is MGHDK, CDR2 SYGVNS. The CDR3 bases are TGTGCCAGCAGTGACGTTGGCCAGGGGGCGGATACGCAGTATTTT. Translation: CASSDVGQGADTQYF.

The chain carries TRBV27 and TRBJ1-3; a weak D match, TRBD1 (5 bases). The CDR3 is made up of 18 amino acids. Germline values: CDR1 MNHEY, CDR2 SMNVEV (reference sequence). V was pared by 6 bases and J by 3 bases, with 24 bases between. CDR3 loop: CASSSLGEGPYHGNTIYF. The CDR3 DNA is TGTGCCAGCAGCTCCCTGGGGGAGGGCCCCTACCATGGAAACACCATATATTTT.

CDR3 sequence: CASSLGSGPYEQYF. The DNA for the CDR3 is TGTGCCAGCAGTTTAGGTAGCGGCCCCTACGAGCAGTACTTC. The gene calls are TRBV27 and TRBJ2-7; D may be TRBD2 (6 bases). This CDR3 comprises 14 residues. V gave up 2 bases and J gave up 2 bases, with 10 bases separating them. Germline values: CDR1 MNHEY, CDR2 SMNVEV (reference sequence).

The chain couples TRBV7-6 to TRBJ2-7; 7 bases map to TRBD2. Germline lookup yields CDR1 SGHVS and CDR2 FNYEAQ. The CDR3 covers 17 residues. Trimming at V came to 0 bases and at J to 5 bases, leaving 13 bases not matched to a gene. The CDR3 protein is CASSLAGRRTRADEQYF. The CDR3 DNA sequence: TGTGCCAGCAGCTTAGCCGGGAGGAGGACTAGAGCTGACGAGCAGTACTTC.

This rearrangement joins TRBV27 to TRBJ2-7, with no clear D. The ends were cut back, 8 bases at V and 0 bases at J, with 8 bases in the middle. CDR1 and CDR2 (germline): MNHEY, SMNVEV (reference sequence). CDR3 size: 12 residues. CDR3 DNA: TGTGCCAGCTCCTTTGGCTCCTACGAGCAGTACTTC. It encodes CASSFGSYEQYF.

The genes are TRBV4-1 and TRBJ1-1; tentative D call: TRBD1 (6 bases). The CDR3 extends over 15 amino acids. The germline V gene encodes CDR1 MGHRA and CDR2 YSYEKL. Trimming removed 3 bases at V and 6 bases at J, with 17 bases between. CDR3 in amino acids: CASSQKARGWAEAFF. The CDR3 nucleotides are TGCGCCAGCAGCCAGAAGGCCAGGGGTTGGGCTGAAGCTTTCTTT.

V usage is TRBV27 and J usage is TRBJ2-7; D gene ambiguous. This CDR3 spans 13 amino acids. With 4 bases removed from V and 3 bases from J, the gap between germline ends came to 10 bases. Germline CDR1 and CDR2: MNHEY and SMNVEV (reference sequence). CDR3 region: CASSWRANYEQYF. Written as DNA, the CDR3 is TGTGCCAGCAGTTGGCGCGCAAACTACGAGCAGTACTTC.

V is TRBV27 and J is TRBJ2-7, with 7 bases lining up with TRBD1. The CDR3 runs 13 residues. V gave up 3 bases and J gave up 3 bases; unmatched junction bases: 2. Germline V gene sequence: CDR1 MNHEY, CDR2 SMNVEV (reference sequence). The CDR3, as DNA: TGTGCCAGCAGTTTGACAGGGATCTACGAGCAGTACTTC. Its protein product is CASSLTGIYEQYF.

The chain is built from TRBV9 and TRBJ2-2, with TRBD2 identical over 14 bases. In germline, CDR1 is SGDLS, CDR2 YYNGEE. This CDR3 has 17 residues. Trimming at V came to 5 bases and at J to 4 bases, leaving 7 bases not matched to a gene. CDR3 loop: CASSGTSGSLGTGELFF. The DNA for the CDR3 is TGTGCCAGCAGTGGGACTAGCGGGAGCCTGGGCACCGGGGAGCTGTTTTTT.